Shown below are 16 T cell receptor beta chains from a single sample sequenced in a study of monozygotic twins with inflammatory bowel disease. With the 5' RACE reads reprocessed, TCRdb shows one record per CDR3 protein and no DNA. The sample holds about 450,000 distinct CDR3 sequences. Material for sequencing was blood. Receptors were obtained from a human donor with ulcerative colitis or Crohn's disease, or a healthy co-twin of an affected twin (not recorded which).

The J gene is TRBJ1-2, the V gene TRBV27; TCRdb's D call of TRBD1 is untestable without DNA. Germline lookup yields CDR1 MNHEY and CDR2 SMNVEV (reference sequence). The CDR3 contains 20 residues. The CDR3 is CASSKLPRDRTRPSNYGYTF.

The V call is TRBV28, the J call TRBJ2-7. This CDR3 region has 13 residues. CDR1 and CDR2 from the germline V gene are MDHEN and SYDVKM. The CDR3: CASSLQGHYEQYF.

The J gene is TRBJ2-2, the V gene TRBV19. The CDR3 runs 16 residues. CDR1 and CDR2 from the germline V gene are LNHDA and SQIVND (reference sequence). The CDR3 spells CASSKWNGGNTGELFF.

The rearrangement uses TRBV20-1 and TRBJ2-6; the TCRdb call, TRBD1, lacks DNA for checking. The CDR3 totals 16 residues. The germline gives CDR1 DFQATT, CDR2 SNEGSKA (reference sequence). This chain's CDR3 is CSASVGGSSGANVLTF.

This chain links TRBV20-1 with TRBJ2-1. Per the germline V gene, CDR1 is DFQATT and CDR2 is SNEGSKA (reference sequence). The length of the CDR3 is 16 residues. CDR3 region: CSAKDSSGHLYNEQFF.

V and J are TRBV20-1 and TRBJ2-5; TCRdb designates TRBD2, a call that cannot be tested without DNA. Germline V lookup: CDR1 DFQATT, CDR2 SNEGSKA (reference sequence). The CDR3 covers 14 residues. CDR3 in amino acids: CSAKRVAGLETQYF.

The CDR3 is CASSLGGGVETQYF. The rearrangement links TRBV7-2 to TRBJ2-5; TCRdb selects TRBD2, and the lack of DNA leaves this call unchecked. This CDR3 contains 14 residues. The germline CDR1 and CDR2 sequences are SGHTA and FQGNSA.

V usage is TRBV12-3 or TRBV12-4 and J usage is TRBJ1-2; TCRdb selects TRBD1, and the lack of DNA leaves this call unchecked. The CDR3 is 15 amino acids. This chain's CDR3 is CASSFWTGFNYGYTF.

V usage is TRBV5-1 and J usage is TRBJ2-5; TCRdb reports TRBD2, a call that lacks DNA to check it against. The V gene's germline CDR1 is SGHRS and CDR2 YFSETQ. The CDR3 spans 15 residues. CDR3 region: CASRSRIAGAETQYF.

The rearrangement uses TRBV20-1 and TRBJ2-5; TCRdb's D gene call, TRBD2, goes unchecked for lack of DNA. Germline CDR1 DFQATT, CDR2 SNEGSKA (reference sequence). The CDR3 consists of 15 residues. The CDR3 loop reads CSAESGLAVQETQYF.

This chain joins TRBV5-1 and TRBJ2-7; TCRdb designates TRBD2, a call that cannot be tested without DNA. The germline V gene encodes CDR1 SGHRS and CDR2 YFSETQ. CDR3 length: 14 residues. CDR3 sequence: CASSLVAGTYEQYF.

The CDR3 loop is CASSQGTRPPAKNIQYF. The genes are TRBV4-1 and TRBJ2-4; TCRdb's D call of TRBD1 is untestable without DNA. Germline CDR1 and CDR2: MGHRA and YSYEKL. This CDR3 spans 17 amino acids.

The V call is TRBV5-1, the J call TRBJ1-2; absent DNA, TCRdb's TRBD1 call cannot be checked. This CDR3 is 15 amino acids long. From germline, CDR1 is SGHRS and CDR2 YFSETQ. CDR3 in amino acids: CASSLSSGTQYGYTF.

V usage is TRBV12-3 or TRBV12-4 and J usage is TRBJ1-6. CDR3 length equals 15 residues. This CDR3 reads CASSLWEGSNSPLHF.

This chain links TRBV7-2 with TRBJ2-3; checking the TCRdb D call of TRBD2 is not possible without DNA. The V gene's germline CDR1 is SGHTA and CDR2 FQGNSA. The CDR3 extends over 17 amino acids. This CDR3 reads CASSEERASGFTDTQYF.

The chain couples TRBV30 to TRBJ2-5; TCRdb's D call, TRBD2, is unchecked because there is no DNA. Germline V CDR1 and CDR2: GTSNPN, SVGIG (reference sequence). This CDR3 spans 16 amino acids. The CDR3 loop is CAWSVLAGKYQETQYF.